This is a list of T cell receptor beta chains from one sample in a study of siplizumab effects on memory and regulatory T cells. Clones were sequenced by immunoSEQ multiplex PCR, and TCRdb holds only the in-frame ones, with some missing. The sample has more than 45,000 clones, less than 98% seen once. Sequenced: naive CD4+ T cells sorted from blood. The receptor source for this set is a human donor in good health. Each CDR3 is given with its conserved first and last residue. Fields, in order: CDR3 length, D gene, V gene, clone size, J gene, CDR3 DNA, CDR3 protein. D genes are given only for firm matches. Clone size is shown for a subset of rows, as once, few, many or a class of expanded clone.

length: 16
D: TRBD2
V: TRBV18
size: once
J: TRBJ2-1
DNA: TGTGCCAGCTCACGGACTAGCGGGAGGGCTTGGAATGAGCAGTTCTTC
CDR3: CASSRTSGRAWNEQFF

length: 13
D: -
V: TRBV29-1
size: -
J: TRBJ2-7
DNA: TGCAGCGTAGACGAAGACAGGGCGGGGGAGCAGTACTTC
CDR3: CSVDEDRAGEQYF

length: 14
D: -
V: TRBV6-4
size: -
J: TRBJ1-1
DNA: TGTGCCAGCAGTGACTCTCCAGCTAACACTGAAGCTTTCTTT
CDR3: CASSDSPANTEAFF

length: 13
D: -
V: TRBV6-6
size: -
J: TRBJ2-7
DNA: TGTGCCAGCAGTTACCGACAGATCTACGAGCAGTACTTC
CDR3: CASSYRQIYEQYF

length: 16
D: TRBD2
V: TRBV27
size: -
J: TRBJ2-2
DNA: TGTGCCAGCAGTTTACGAGCGGGAGCCCTGACCGGGGAGCTGTTTTTT
CDR3: CASSLRAGALTGELFF

length: 15
D: -
V: TRBV7-8
size: -
J: TRBJ1-5
DNA: TGTGCCAGCACCGGGGACCGATATAGCAATCAGCCCCAGCATTTT
CDR3: CASTGDRYSNQPQHF

length: 11
D: -
V: TRBV30
size: -
J: TRBJ2-5
DNA: TGTGCCTGGAGTGTATGGGAGACCCAGTACTTC
CDR3: CAWSVWETQYF

length: 14
D: -
V: TRBV27
size: -
J: TRBJ2-2
DNA: TGTGCCAGCAGTCAAACCTCAGGGGTCGGGGAGCTGTTTTTT
CDR3: CASSQTSGVGELFF

length: 15
D: -
V: TRBV10-3
size: -
J: TRBJ1-4
DNA: TGTGCCATCAGTGAGAGTCTTTCGGTGCATGAAAAACTGTTTTTT
CDR3: CAISESLSVHEKLFF

length: 14
D: -
V: TRBV6-5
size: -
J: TRBJ1-2
DNA: TGTGCCAGCAGCCCCATACAGGGTCTTGGCGGGCACACCTTC
CDR3: CASSPIQGLGGHTF

length: 15
D: -
V: TRBV7-6
size: -
J: TRBJ2-7
DNA: TGTGCCAGCAGCTTAGCGCAGGGTCTGAGCGACGAGCAGTACTTC
CDR3: CASSLAQGLSDEQYF

length: 14
D: -
V: TRBV4-2
size: -
J: TRBJ2-7
DNA: TGTGCCAGCAGCCAAGGGAGACAGACCTACGAGCAGTACTTC
CDR3: CASSQGRQTYEQYF

length: 17
D: TRBD1
V: TRBV7-3
size: -
J: TRBJ2-1
DNA: TGTGCCAGCAGCTTACTGTCCCCGGGACAGGGACTCAATGAGCAGTTCTTC
CDR3: CASSLLSPGQGLNEQFF

length: 10
D: -
V: TRBV21-1
size: -
J: TRBJ1-4
DNA: TGTAGAGGGGGAAATGAAAAACTGTTTTTT
CDR3: CRGGNEKLFF

length: 16
D: -
V: TRBV5-1
size: -
J: TRBJ2-2
DNA: TGCGCCAGCAGCCCCCCGGGCGGGAAGAACACCGGGGAGCTGTTTTTT
CDR3: CASSPPGGKNTGELFF

length: 17
D: -
V: TRBV30
size: -
J: TRBJ2-6
DNA: TGTGCCTGGAGTGTATGGGGACTGAAATCTGGGGCCAACGTCCTGACTTTC
CDR3: CAWSVWGLKSGANVLTF

length: 13
D: -
V: TRBV7-9
size: -
J: TRBJ2-4
DNA: TGTGCCAGCAGCCCCAAACTCAAAAACATTCAGTACTTC
CDR3: CASSPKLKNIQYF

length: 11
D: -
V: TRBV10-3
size: -
J: TRBJ2-3
DNA: TGTGCCATCGGGTTCACAGATACGCAGTATTTT
CDR3: CAIGFTDTQYF

length: 15
D: TRBD2
V: TRBV5-1
size: -
J: TRBJ2-1
DNA: TGCGCCAGCAAAACTAGCGGGAGCTCCTACAATGAGCAGTTCTTC
CDR3: CASKTSGSSYNEQFF

length: 14
D: TRBD1
V: TRBV29-1
size: -
J: TRBJ1-5
DNA: TGCAGCGTTCGGACAGGGTCTAGCAATCAGCCCCAGCATTTT
CDR3: CSVRTGSSNQPQHF

length: 15
D: TRBD1
V: TRBV19
size: -
J: TRBJ2-7
DNA: TGTGCCAGTAACACCGGGACAGGGCTGTCCGGAGAGCAGTACTTC
CDR3: CASNTGTGLSGEQYF

length: 15
D: -
V: TRBV7-2
size: -
J: TRBJ2-2
DNA: TGTGCCAGCAGCTTTAGACGGACGAACACCGGGGAGCTGTTTTTT
CDR3: CASSFRRTNTGELFF

length: 15
D: TRBD2
V: TRBV27
size: -
J: TRBJ2-7
DNA: TGTGCCAGCAACCGTCGTCCCGGGACTATATACGAGCAGTACTTC
CDR3: CASNRRPGTIYEQYF

length: 16
D: -
V: TRBV6-6
size: few
J: TRBJ1-5
DNA: TGTGCCAGCAGTTACTCGAGTCAGGGAGGCAATCAGCCCCAGCATTTT
CDR3: CASSYSSQGGNQPQHF

length: 15
D: TRBD2
V: TRBV5-4
size: -
J: TRBJ2-7
DNA: TGTGCCAGCAGCTTAGGGGGACTAGCCCTAAAAGAGCAGTACTTC
CDR3: CASSLGGLALKEQYF

length: 15
D: -
V: TRBV28
size: -
J: TRBJ2-1
DNA: TGTGCCAGCCGACCCGACCACAGGGCCTACAATGAGCAGTTCTTC
CDR3: CASRPDHRAYNEQFF

length: 11
D: -
V: TRBV30
size: once
J: TRBJ2-7
DNA: TGTGCCTGGAGGGAATTTTACGAGCAGTACTTC
CDR3: CAWREFYEQYF

length: 21
D: -
V: TRBV21-1
size: -
J: TRBJ2-1
DNA: TGTGCCAGCAGATATAGGGACACCGGACTAGCGGGAGTTAGTTCCTACAATGAGCAGTTCTTC
CDR3: CASRYRDTGLAGVSSYNEQFF

length: 15
D: -
V: TRBV7-2
size: once
J: TRBJ2-7
DNA: TGTGCCAGCAGCTTAGCGGGAGGCCTTGGGTACGAGCAGTACTTC
CDR3: CASSLAGGLGYEQYF

length: 13
D: -
V: TRBV6-5
size: -
J: TRBJ1-2
DNA: TGTGCCAGCAGTAGGACAGCTAACTATGGCTACACCTTC
CDR3: CASSRTANYGYTF

length: 13
D: TRBD1
V: TRBV2
size: few
J: TRBJ1-5
DNA: TGTGCCAGCAGCAAACAGGGGAACCAGCCCCAGCATTTT
CDR3: CASSKQGNQPQHF

length: 14
D: -
V: TRBV9
size: once
J: TRBJ2-7
DNA: TGTGCCAGCAGCGTAGCGGAGCCAACAGCCGAGCAGTACTTC
CDR3: CASSVAEPTAEQYF

length: 16
D: TRBD1
V: TRBV5-6
size: -
J: TRBJ2-3
DNA: TGTGCCAGCAGCTTGGGTCCAGACAGGGCGCAAGATACGCAGTATTTT
CDR3: CASSLGPDRAQDTQYF

length: 15
D: -
V: TRBV6-1
size: -
J: TRBJ2-5
DNA: TGTGCCAGCTCCAAGTCCCAGGGGTCACAAGAGACCCAGTACTTC
CDR3: CASSKSQGSQETQYF

length: 14
D: -
V: TRBV5-4
size: once
J: TRBJ2-1
DNA: TGTGCCAGCAGCTTGCTTCTCAGGGACAATGAGCAGTTCTTC
CDR3: CASSLLLRDNEQFF

length: 13
D: -
V: TRBV6-5
size: -
J: TRBJ1-2
DNA: TGTGCCAGCAGTTACGGGGATCGCTATGGCTACACCTTC
CDR3: CASSYGDRYGYTF

length: 16
D: -
V: TRBV7-9
size: -
J: TRBJ2-7
DNA: TGTGCCAGCACTACCCGGGAAGGGGGAACCACCTACGAGCAGTACTTC
CDR3: CASTTREGGTTYEQYF

length: 14
D: -
V: TRBV5-4
size: -
J: TRBJ1-2
DNA: TGTGCCAGCAGCTTGACCAAGACCAACTATGGCTATACCTTC
CDR3: CASSLTKTNYGYTF

length: 14
D: TRBD1
V: TRBV29-1
size: once
J: TRBJ1-1
DNA: TGCAGCGTTGGGGACAGGCGACGGAACACTGAAGCTTTCTTT
CDR3: CSVGDRRRNTEAFF

length: 15
D: TRBD2
V: TRBV7-2
size: -
J: TRBJ2-5
DNA: TGTGCCAGCAGCCTAACCGGGACTAGCACGGAGACCCAGTACTTC
CDR3: CASSLTGTSTETQYF

length: 16
D: -
V: TRBV11-3
size: -
J: TRBJ2-4
DNA: TGTGCCAGCAGCTTAGATCTAAGTCTAGCCAAAAACATTCAGTACTTC
CDR3: CASSLDLSLAKNIQYF

length: 15
D: TRBD1
V: TRBV7-2
size: -
J: TRBJ2-2
DNA: TGTGCCAGCAGCTCGGACAGGGGAGACACCGGGGAGCTGTTTTTT
CDR3: CASSSDRGDTGELFF

length: 15
D: -
V: TRBV11-3
size: -
J: TRBJ1-1
DNA: TGTGCCAGCAGCTTAGCTGGGGGTTCATGGACTGAAGCTTTCTTT
CDR3: CASSLAGGSWTEAFF

length: 18
D: -
V: TRBV4-2
size: -
J: TRBJ1-3
DNA: TGTGCCAGCAGCCAAGATTCCCAGGGGCTGATCGCTGGAAACACCATATATTTT
CDR3: CASSQDSQGLIAGNTIYF

length: 15
D: -
V: TRBV30
size: -
J: TRBJ1-2
DNA: TGTGCCTGGAGTGTATGGCAGATAACTAACTATGGCTACACCTTC
CDR3: CAWSVWQITNYGYTF

length: 11
D: -
V: TRBV7-6
size: -
J: TRBJ2-6
DNA: TGTGCCAGCAGCTCTTCCAACGTCCTGACTTTC
CDR3: CASSSSNVLTF

length: 15
D: -
V: TRBV5-1
size: once
J: TRBJ1-2
DNA: TGCGCCAGCAGCGCAGGCGGAGCGGCTAACTATGGCTACACCTTC
CDR3: CASSAGGAANYGYTF

length: 17
D: TRBD2
V: TRBV28
size: -
J: TRBJ2-3
DNA: TGTGCCAGCAGTTCAAGATTGGAGCGGGAGGGCCCAGATACGCAGTATTTT
CDR3: CASSSRLEREGPDTQYF

length: 13
D: -
V: TRBV2
size: -
J: TRBJ1-2
DNA: TGTGCCAGCCAGGGACAAGAGTACTATGGCTACACCTTC
CDR3: CASQGQEYYGYTF

length: 14
D: -
V: TRBV7-9
size: -
J: TRBJ1-2
DNA: TGTGCCAGCAGCTTAGGCGACAGCAGTTATGGCTACACCTTC
CDR3: CASSLGDSSYGYTF

length: 14
D: -
V: TRBV18
size: -
J: TRBJ2-5
DNA: TGTGCCAGCTCACCTGGTCGAATACAAGAGACCCAGTACTTC
CDR3: CASSPGRIQETQYF

length: 14
D: TRBD1
V: TRBV29-1
size: -
J: TRBJ2-1
DNA: TGCAGCGTTCGGGACAGGAGCTCCTACAATGAGCAGTTCTTC
CDR3: CSVRDRSSYNEQFF

length: 13
D: -
V: TRBV7-2
size: -
J: TRBJ1-2
DNA: TGTGCCAGCAGCCCTGGGGGCAAAGCTGGCTACACCTTC
CDR3: CASSPGGKAGYTF

length: 16
D: -
V: TRBV5-6
size: -
J: TRBJ2-7
DNA: TGTGCCAGCAGCACCGGACCACGGGTATCCGGGTACGAGCAGTACTTC
CDR3: CASSTGPRVSGYEQYF

length: 15
D: TRBD2
V: TRBV19
size: -
J: TRBJ2-7
DNA: TGTGCCAGTAGTAGCGGGACTAGCGGGAACTACGAGCAGTACTTC
CDR3: CASSSGTSGNYEQYF